This note documents a single T cell receptor beta chain sequence. These data originate in a study of T cell responses to AZD1222 COVID-19 vaccine. CDR3 length equals 15 residues. CDR1 and CDR2 (germline): SGDLS, YYNGEE. V lost 0 bases, J lost 5 bases, and 7 bases stayed unmatched. Some clones are missing from TCRdb's copy, which holds only in-frame ones; the method was immunoSEQ multiplex PCR. Here the sample spans around 100,000 clones, less than 90% being singletons. The chain carries TRBV9 and TRBJ2-5; 7 positions match TRBD2. The source is an adult in good health. The material sequenced was peripheral blood, taken on day 0 of AZD1222 vaccination. CDR3 amino acids: CASSVGGGVRETQYF. For the CDR3, the DNA is TGTGCCAGCAGCGTAGGGGGAGGGGTCCGGGAGACCCAGTACTTC.